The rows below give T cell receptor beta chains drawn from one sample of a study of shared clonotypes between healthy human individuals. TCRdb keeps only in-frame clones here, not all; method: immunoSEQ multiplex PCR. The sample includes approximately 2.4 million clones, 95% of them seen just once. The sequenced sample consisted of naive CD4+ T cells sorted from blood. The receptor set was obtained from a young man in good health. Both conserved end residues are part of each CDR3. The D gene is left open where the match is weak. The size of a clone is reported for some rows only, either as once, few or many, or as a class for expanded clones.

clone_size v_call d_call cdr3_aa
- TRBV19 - CASSILLTISGNTIYF
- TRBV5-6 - CASLGTGELFF
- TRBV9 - CASSVRAGTDTQYF
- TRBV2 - CASSEGKTNTGELFF
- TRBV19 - CASTTSYEQYF
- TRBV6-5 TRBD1 CASSSGQGWGATEAFF
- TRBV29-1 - CSVESGTGNTIYF
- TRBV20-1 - CSAIVHYEQYF
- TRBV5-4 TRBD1 CACKGQDHTGELFF
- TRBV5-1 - CASRPGLLLLNTGELFF
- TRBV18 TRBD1 CASSPEQGARNSPLHF
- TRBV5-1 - CASSKDGTYEQYF
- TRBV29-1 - CSVEGAGESYEQYF
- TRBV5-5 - CASSPPLGIDEKLFF
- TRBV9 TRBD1 CASSATGTGRGTEAFF
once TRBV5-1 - CASSLGQITEAFF
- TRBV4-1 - CASSQDPRILAKNIQYF
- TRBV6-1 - CASSVGYNNEQFF
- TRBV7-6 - CASSLEGAGDEKLFF
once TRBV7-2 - CASSSDPGYGYTF
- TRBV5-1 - CASAMGRGADYGYTF
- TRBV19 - CASSGGNSPLHF
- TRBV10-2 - CASSEEEGFDSPLHF
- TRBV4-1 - CASSQEPTGPTYNEQFF
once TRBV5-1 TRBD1 CASSLGQGASLAFF
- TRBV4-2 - CASSQGRGDGSTDTQYF
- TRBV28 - CASSLRGPRSYEQYF
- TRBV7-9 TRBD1 CASSGTVFANYGYTF
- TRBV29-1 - CSVESSRPGANVLTF
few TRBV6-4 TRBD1 CASSPDRGLYGYTF
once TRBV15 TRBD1 CATSTWTGAATGELFF
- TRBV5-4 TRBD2 CASNLIAGEETQYF
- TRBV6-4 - CASSRDPGTEAFF
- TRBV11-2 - CASSPVNSYEQYF
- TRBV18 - CASSRQYDNEQFF
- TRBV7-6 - CASSLAPAGTSTDTQYF
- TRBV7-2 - CASSLEGDTRSTQYF
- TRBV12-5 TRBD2 CASGVAGGLYEQYF
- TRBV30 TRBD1 CAWREGANYGYTF
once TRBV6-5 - CASRAQGGVKDGYTF
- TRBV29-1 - CSVEELQDTEAFF
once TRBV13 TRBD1 CASSRQGLSSPLHF